Sequencing of this T cell receptor (beta chain) was carried out in a study of blood T cell repertoires in COVID-19. This CDR3 comprises 16 residues. V lost 0 bases and J 0 bases, leaving 10 bases between the germline ends. Germline CDR1 reads SGHRS; CDR2 reads YFSETQ. Recruitment covered about two dozen US areas and drew participants whose ages spanned roughly 18 to 100 years. Profiling relied on immunoSEQ multiplex PCR, and the TCRdb table lists in-frame clones only, not all of them. The sample has roughly 250,000 clones; 80% to 90% are singletons. The receptor was derived from a woman aged 18 to 35 who had recovered from COVID-19. The sample consisted of PBMCs or T cells enriched from blood (not recorded which). The chain is built from TRBV5-1 and TRBJ2-1; D not resolved. In DNA, the CDR3 is TGCGCCAGCAGCTTGGAGGTAACGGGCTCCTACAATGAGCAGTTCTTC. Translation: CASSLEVTGSYNEQFF.